Following are 16 T cell receptor beta chains from one sample sequenced in a study of blood T cells in healthy people across ages. The second PCR ran about 6 to 12 cycles with a sample-barcoded 5' primer and J-beta primers. TCRdb called the 5' RACE reads again in MiXCR, with one record for every CDR3 protein. The sample lists 1.5 million or so distinct CDR3 sequences, 40% to 45% occurring once. Sequences were obtained from blood. These receptors were taken from a woman in her late teens or twenties in good health.

This clonotype was seen more than once but under ten times. Sequence at one end of the junction differs from germline and may be a read error. V gene TRBV13 combines with J gene TRBJ2-5, with TRBD2 as a possible D gene (5 bases). Germline CDR1 reads PRHDT; CDR2 reads FYEKMQ (reference sequence). The CDR3 is made up of 15 amino acids. The CDR3 bases are TGTTCCAGCAGCCCAGCTAAGGAGGTCCAAGAGACCCAGTACTTC. The encoded protein is CSSSPAKEVQETQYF. The full variable domain, rest sourced from reference TRBV13 and TRBJ2-5, is AAGVIQSPRHLIKEKRETATLKCYPIPRHDTVYWYQQGPGQDPQFLISFYEKMQSDKGSIPDRFSAQQFSDYHSELNMSSLELGDSALYFCSSSPAKEVQETQYFGPGTRLLVL.

The rearrangement uses TRBV7-9 and TRBJ2-3; no definite D call. The length of the CDR3 is 15 residues. V lost 5 bases and J lost 2, with 14 bases in between. Germline V gene lookup returns CDR1 SEHNR and CDR2 FQNEAQ (reference sequence). DNA of the CDR3: TGTGCCAGCAGCCAACGGACGGAATACACAGATACGCAGTATTTT. Amino acid sequence: CASSQRTEYTDTQYF. Drawing the rest from reference TRBV7-9 and TRBJ2-3, the complete variable domain is DTGVSQNPRHKITKRGQNVTFRCDPISEHNRLYWYRQTLGQGPEFLTYFQNEAQLEKSRLLSDRFSAERPKGSFSTLEIQRTEQGDSAMYLCASSQRTEYTDTQYFGPGTRLTVL.

The chain has TRBV12-3 or TRBV12-4 and TRBJ1-2, with 8 bases aligning to TRBD1. V shed 6 bases and J 2 bases; nucleotides not matched to a gene: 5. This CDR3 is 14 amino acids long. This CDR3 is CASRTGATNYGYTF. The CDR3 region has the DNA TGTGCCAGCAGGACAGGGGCCACCAACTATGGCTACACCTTC.

The chain couples TRBV20-1 to TRBJ1-2; 7 bases fit TRBD1. The CDR3 sequence is 14 residues long. CDR1 DFQATT and CDR2 SNEGSKA come from the germline V gene (reference sequence). Trimming took 4 bases from V and 5 from J; bases not matched to a gene: 10. The CDR3 coding sequence is TGCAGTGCTATCGCCGGACAGGCTCTTTATGGCTACACCTTC. Translating it yields CSAIAGQALYGYTF.

In this sample, this clonotype turned up a few times. V and J are TRBV12-3 or TRBV12-4 and TRBJ1-2; 7 nucleotides line up with TRBD1. The CDR3 runs 16 residues. Germline trimming cut 6 bases from V and 3 bases from J; bases unmatched to any gene: 13. The CDR3 loop is CASRQGQVLGDYGYTF. CDR3 coding DNA: TGTGCCAGCAGACAAGGACAGGTTTTAGGGGACTATGGCTACACCTTC.

This clonotype has just a few counts. The rearrangement joins TRBV7-2 to TRBJ1-1; D not resolved. The CDR3 has 12 amino acids. Germline V lookup: CDR1 SGHTA, CDR2 FQGNSA. V was cut by 2 bases and J by 5 bases, with 6 bases left in between. This CDR3 reads CASSLFPTEAFF. For the CDR3, the DNA is TGTGCCAGCAGCTTATTCCCTACTGAAGCTTTCTTT.

The CDR3 nucleotides are TGTGCCAGCAGTTTGCGTCAGAGCTCCTACAATGAGCAGTACTTC. This codes for CASSLRQSSYNEQYF. The chain is built from TRBV28 and TRBJ2-1; D is ambiguous. Matching the DNA end better, TRBJ2-7 makes the J call doubtful. CDR3 length: 15 amino acids. CDR1 and CDR2 from the germline V gene are MDHEN and SYDVKM.

Points on this clonotype: A read error is possible here, since a much larger clone lies one base away. The chain carries TRBV7-9 and TRBJ2-1, with D perhaps matching TRBD1 (5 bases). Germline V gene sequence: CDR1 SEHNR, CDR2 FQNEAQ (reference sequence). The V gene lost 2 bases and the J gene lost 10 bases, with 12 bases spanning the gap. The CDR3 length is 13 residues. Written as DNA, the CDR3 is TGTGCCAGCAGCTTAAGGACATTTTACGAGCAGTTCTTC. Protein sequence: CASSLRTFYEQFF.

The J gene is TRBJ2-7, the V gene TRBV9; TRBD1 aligns across 10 bases. The CDR3 has 16 residues. Germline CDR1 reads SGDLS; CDR2 reads YYNGEE. J lost 3 bases, V lost 0 bases, and 6 bases had no gene match. CDR3 in amino acids: CASSVDLGQGGYEQYF. For the CDR3, the DNA is TGTGCCAGCAGCGTAGATCTTGGACAGGGGGGCTACGAGCAGTACTTC.

Ten or more counts support this clonotype. The chain has TRBV12-3 or TRBV12-4 and TRBJ1-1; no clear D gene. This CDR3 spans 13 amino acids. Deletions cut 3 bases from V and 0 bases from J, with 5 bases between. The CDR3 sequence is CASSFSLNTEAFF. The DNA of the CDR3 is TGTGCCAGCAGTTTTTCCCTGAACACTGAAGCTTTCTTT.

This clonotype has only a few counts. The rearrangement joins TRBV6-2 or TRBV6-3 to TRBJ1-4; tentatively, D is TRBD1 (6 bases). The CDR3 is made up of 15 amino acids. V was trimmed by 6 bases and J by 6 bases, leaving 17 bases between them. Germline values: CDR1 MNHEY, CDR2 SVGEGT. This CDR3 is CASSLLRDIDEKLFF. CDR3 DNA sequence: TGTGCCAGCAGCCTCCTCCGGGACATCGATGAAAAACTGTTTTTT.

This clonotype was counted only a few times. This chain joins TRBV6-2 or TRBV6-3 and TRBJ2-1, with D unresolved. The CDR3 consists of 14 residues. Germline values: CDR1 MNHEY, CDR2 SVGEGT. The ends were cut back, 6 bases at V and 4 bases at J, with 13 bases in the middle. The CDR3 DNA follows: TGTGCCAGCAGGCTCTCGGGCGGTTACAATGAGCAGTTCTTC. This translates into CASRLSGGYNEQFF.

This clonotype showed up just a few times. V gene TRBV4-1 combines with J gene TRBJ1-1; D ambiguous. With 7 bases removed from V and 1 base from J, the gap between germline ends came to 7 bases. In germline, CDR1 is MGHRA, CDR2 YSYEKL. CDR3 size: 12 residues. CDR3 nucleotide sequence: TGCGCCAGCACGGAGGGGAACACTGAAGCTTTCTTT. Its protein product is CASTEGNTEAFF.

This clonotype has more than one count but fewer than ten. The chain uses TRBV20-1 and TRBJ2-1; D unclear. CDR1 is DFQATT and CDR2 is SNEGSKA in the germline V gene (reference sequence). V dropped 0 bases and J dropped 4 bases, with 13 bases sitting between them. The CDR3 is 15 amino acids. The CDR3 loop reads CSARDPTGSYNEQFF. CDR3 bases: TGCAGTGCTAGAGACCCCACCGGGTCATACAATGAGCAGTTCTTC.

The gene calls are TRBV27 and TRBJ1-1; D might be TRBD1 (6 bases). CDR3 length equals 15 residues. Per the germline V gene, CDR1 is MNHEY and CDR2 is SMNVEV (reference sequence). V was pared by 3 bases and J by 6 bases, with 17 bases between. The CDR3 sequence is CASSFSGTNLAEAFF. DNA of the CDR3: TGTGCCAGCAGTTTCTCGGGGACAAATTTAGCTGAAGCTTTCTTT.

This clonotype came up a few times. This sequence joins TRBV28 and TRBJ1-1; D is possibly TRBD1 (5 bases). Trimming removed 4 bases at V and 3 bases at J, with 9 bases between. Germline values: CDR1 MDHEN, CDR2 SYDVKM. The CDR3 spans 13 residues. The CDR3 sequence is CASSYGGYTEAFF. The CDR3 bases are TGTGCCAGCAGTTACGGGGGATACACTGAAGCTTTCTTT.